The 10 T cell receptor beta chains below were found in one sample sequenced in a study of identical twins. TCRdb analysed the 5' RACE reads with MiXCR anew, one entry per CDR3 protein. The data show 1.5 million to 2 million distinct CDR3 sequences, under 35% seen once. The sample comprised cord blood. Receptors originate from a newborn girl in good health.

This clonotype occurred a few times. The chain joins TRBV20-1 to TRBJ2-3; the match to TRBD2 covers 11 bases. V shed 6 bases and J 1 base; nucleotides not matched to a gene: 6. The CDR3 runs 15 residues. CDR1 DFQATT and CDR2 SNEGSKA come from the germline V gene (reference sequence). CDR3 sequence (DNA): TGCAGTGCCCGACTAGCGGGGCTACGCACAGATACGCAGTATTTT. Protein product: CSARLAGLRTDTQYF.

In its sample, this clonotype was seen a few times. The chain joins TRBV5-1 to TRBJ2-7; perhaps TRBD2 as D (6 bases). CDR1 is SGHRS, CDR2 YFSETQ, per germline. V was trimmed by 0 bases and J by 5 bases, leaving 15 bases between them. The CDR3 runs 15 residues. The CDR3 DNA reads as TGCGCCAGCAGCTTGGGTAACGGGAGAGTGGACGAGCAGTACTTC. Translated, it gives CASSLGNGRVDEQYF. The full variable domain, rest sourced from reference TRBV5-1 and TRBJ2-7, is KAGVTQTPRYLIKTRGQQVTLSCSPISGHRSVSWYQQTPGQGLQFLFEYFSETQRNKGNFPGRFSGRQFSNSRSEMNVSTLELGDSALYLCASSLGNGRVDEQYFGPGTRLTVT.

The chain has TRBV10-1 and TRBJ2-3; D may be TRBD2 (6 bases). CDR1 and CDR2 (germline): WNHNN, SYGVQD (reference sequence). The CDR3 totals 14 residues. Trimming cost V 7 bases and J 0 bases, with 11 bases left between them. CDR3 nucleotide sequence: TGCGCCAGCACCTACGGGGGAAGCACAGATACGCAGTATTTT. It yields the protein CASTYGGSTDTQYF.

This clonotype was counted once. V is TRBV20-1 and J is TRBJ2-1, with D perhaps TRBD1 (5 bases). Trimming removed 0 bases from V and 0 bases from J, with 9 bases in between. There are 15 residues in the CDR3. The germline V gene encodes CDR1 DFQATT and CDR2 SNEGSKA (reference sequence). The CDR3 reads CSARDKGYSYNEQFF. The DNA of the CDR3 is TGCAGTGCTAGAGACAAGGGGTACTCCTACAATGAGCAGTTCTTC.

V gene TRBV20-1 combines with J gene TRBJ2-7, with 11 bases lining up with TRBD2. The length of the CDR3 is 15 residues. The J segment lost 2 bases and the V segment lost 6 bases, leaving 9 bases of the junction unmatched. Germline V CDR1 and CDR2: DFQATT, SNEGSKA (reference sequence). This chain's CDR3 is CSAHLAGGPTYEQYF. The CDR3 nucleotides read TGCAGTGCCCACCTAGCGGGGGGCCCTACCTACGAGCAGTACTTC.

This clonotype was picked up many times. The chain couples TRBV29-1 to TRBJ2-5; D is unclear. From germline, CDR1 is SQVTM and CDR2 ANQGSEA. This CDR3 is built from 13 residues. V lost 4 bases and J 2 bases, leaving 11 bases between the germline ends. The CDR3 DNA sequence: TGCAGCGTTGTAAGACGGCCACAAGAGACCCAGTACTTC. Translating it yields CSVVRRPQETQYF. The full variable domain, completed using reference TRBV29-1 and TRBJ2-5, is SAVISQKPSRDICQRGTSLTIQCQVDSQVTMMFWYRQQPGQSLTLIATANQGSEATYESGFVIDKFPISRPNLTFSTLTVSNMSPEDSSIYLCSVVRRPQETQYFGPGTRLLVL.

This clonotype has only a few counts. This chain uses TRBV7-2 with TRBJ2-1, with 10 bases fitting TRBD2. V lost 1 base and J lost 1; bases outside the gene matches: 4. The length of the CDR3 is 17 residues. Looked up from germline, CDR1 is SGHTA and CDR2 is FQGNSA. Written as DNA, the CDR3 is TGTGCCAGCAGCTTAGTTCGAGCGGGAGGGTCCTACAATGAGCAGTTCTTC. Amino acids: CASSLVRAGGSYNEQFF.

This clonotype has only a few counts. The CDR3: CASSEAPRTGNQNIQYF. Here the CDR3 DNA reads TGTGCCAGCAGTGAAGCCCCCCGGACAGGGAACCAAAACATTCAGTACTTC. The rearrangement joins TRBV25-1 to TRBJ2-4; 8 bases fit TRBD1. Germline V gene sequence: CDR1 MGHDK, CDR2 SYGVNS. The CDR3 extends over 17 amino acids. The trim removed 2 bases at V and 5 bases at J, leaving 11 bases unmatched.

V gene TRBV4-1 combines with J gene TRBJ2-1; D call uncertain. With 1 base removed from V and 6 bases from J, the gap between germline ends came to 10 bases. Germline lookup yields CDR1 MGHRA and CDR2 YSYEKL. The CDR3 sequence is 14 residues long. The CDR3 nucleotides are TGCGCCAGCAGCCAAGTGGTTCTCTTCAATGAGCAGTTCTTC. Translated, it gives CASSQVVLFNEQFF.

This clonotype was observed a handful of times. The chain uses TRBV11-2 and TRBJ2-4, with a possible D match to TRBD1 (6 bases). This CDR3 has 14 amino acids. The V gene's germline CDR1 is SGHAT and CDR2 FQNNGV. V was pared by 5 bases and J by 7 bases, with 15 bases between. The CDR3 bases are TGTGCCAGCAGCGTCTCCGGGACACCTAACATTCAGTACTTC. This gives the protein CASSVSGTPNIQYF.